The 23 T cell receptor beta chains below all came from one sample that was sequenced in a study of a mutant IDH1 vaccine in newly diagnosed glioma. The data were produced by immunoSEQ multiplex PCR, yet TCRdb's version contains in-frame clones alone and is incomplete. Of around 92,000 clones in the sample, 83% were seen once. Described time point: baseline, week 1 (first vaccination visit). Treatment specified: pre-vaccination baseline after standard-of-care therapy. Source: PBMCs, taken from a glioma patient treated with radiotherapy, temozolomide or both. These receptors all stem from a woman aged 45-65 years with glioma.

The chain recombines TRBV4-2 with TRBJ2-7; 11 positions agree with TRBD2. Trimming at V came to 2 bases and at J to 2 bases, leaving 2 bases not matched to a gene. The CDR3 covers 15 residues. CDR1 is LGHNA, CDR2 YNFKEQ, per germline. The CDR3 nucleotides are TGTGCCAGCAGCCAAAGACTAGCGGGGCCCTACGAGCAGTACTTC. This codes for CASSQRLAGPYEQYF.

The chain employs TRBV6-5 and TRBJ2-7; D is uncertain. The V and J ends lost 6 bases and 3 bases respectively, with 12 bases between them. The CDR3 spans 13 residues. CDR1 MNHEY and CDR2 SVGAGI come from the germline V gene. The CDR3 region is CASRQTANYEQYF. As DNA, the CDR3 is TGTGCCAGCAGACAAACAGCTAACTACGAGCAGTACTTC.

This clone came up once. The chain combines TRBV7-8 with TRBJ1-2; a weak D match, TRBD1 (5 bases). This CDR3 is 12 amino acids long. Germline CDR1 reads SGHVS; CDR2 reads FQNEAQ. The V end was cut by 3 bases, the J end by 11 bases, with 13 bases between. CDR3 sequence: CASSLTVGLYTF. For the CDR3, the DNA is TGTGCCAGCAGCTTGACAGTTGGACTTTACACCTTC.

The genes are TRBV11-3 and TRBJ1-1; D call uncertain. The CDR3 is 13 amino acids. Germline CDR1 and CDR2: SGHNT and YENEEA. Trimming shortened V by 1 base and J by 7 bases, and 10 bases separated the two germline ends. CDR3 coding DNA: TGTGCCAGCAGCTTAGTGCGGCAGCGTGAAGCTTTCTTT. Translated: CASSLVRQREAFF.

J is TRBJ2-5 and V is TRBV2; maybe TRBD2 (5 bases). The CDR3 length is 14 residues. V was cut by 0 bases and J by 5 bases, with 10 bases left in between. The germline CDR1 and CDR2 sequences are SNHLY and FYNNEI. CDR3 loop: CASSEAERRETQYF. CDR3 nucleotides: TGTGCCAGCAGTGAAGCGGAGCGGAGGGAGACCCAGTACTTC.

This sequence joins TRBV15 and TRBJ2-3; 8 positions agree with TRBD1. The CDR3 has 15 amino acids. Germline values: CDR1 LNHNV, CDR2 YYDKDF (reference sequence). The V segment lost 8 bases and the J segment 3 bases; nucleotides outside the gene matches: 10. CDR3 region: CATAPRGQGTDTQYF. DNA for the CDR3: TGTGCCACCGCCCCCAGGGGGCAGGGGACAGATACGCAGTATTTT.

The CDR3 loop reads CASSLALGGYTF. The CDR3 DNA reads as TGTGCCAGCAGCTTGGCCCTGGGGGGCTACACCTTC. The chain recombines TRBV5-5 with TRBJ1-2; no clear D. There are 12 residues in the CDR3. From germline, CDR1 is SGHKS and CDR2 YYEKEE (reference sequence). Trimming removed 0 bases from V and 8 bases from J, with 8 bases in between.

This clone showed up just a few times. The genes are TRBV6-4 and TRBJ1-1; TRBD1 aligns across 7 bases. The CDR3 length is 14 residues. The V segment lost 6 bases and the J segment 0 bases; nucleotides outside the gene matches: 4. Germline loops: CDR1 MRHNA, CDR2 SNTAGT. The CDR3: CASSAQGLNTEAFF. The CDR3 nucleotides read TGTGCCAGCAGCGCACAGGGGTTGAACACTGAAGCTTTCTTT.

This rearrangement joins TRBV19 to TRBJ2-7, with a tentative D call TRBD2 (5 bases). The CDR3 covers 15 residues. Germline CDR1 reads LNHDA; CDR2 reads SQIVND (reference sequence). V was shortened by 5 bases and J by 0 bases, with 14 bases between the two germline ends. This chain's CDR3 is CASSPDWSSSYEQYF. DNA of the CDR3: TGTGCCAGTAGTCCGGACTGGTCAAGCTCCTACGAGCAGTACTTC.

The chain couples TRBV6-5 to TRBJ1-6; possible D gene TRBD1, 6 bases. The germline V gene encodes CDR1 MNHEY and CDR2 SVGAGI. Between the trimmed V and J ends, which lost 5 bases and 15 bases, there was a span of 23 bases. The CDR3 has 15 residues. CDR3 nucleotide sequence: TGTGCCAGCAGTCCTAGGGACTCCGGGGGCGCGGACCTCCACTTT. Its translation: CASSPRDSGGADLHF.

This chain joins TRBV19 and TRBJ1-1; 10 positions match TRBD1. The ends lost 4 bases at V and 4 bases at J; junction bases unmatched: 12. From germline, CDR1 is LNHDA and CDR2 SQIVND (reference sequence). There are 17 residues in the CDR3. The CDR3 DNA reads TGTGCCAGTAGTAACCTGGGACAGGGGCGTAGAGGCACTGAAGCTTTCTTT. Its translation: CASSNLGQGRRGTEAFF. Full variable domain (remainder filled in from reference TRBV19 and TRBJ1-1): DGGITQSPKYLFRKEGQNVTLSCEQNLNHDAMYWYRQDPGQGLRLIYYSQIVNDFQKGDIAEGYSVSREKKESFPLTVTSAQKNPTAFYLCASSNLGQGRRGTEAFFGQGTRLTVV.

The chain uses TRBV19 and TRBJ2-6; D is uncertain. This CDR3 is built from 16 residues. Trimming pared 4 bases from V and 0 bases from J, leaving 10 bases between. Germline V CDR1 and CDR2: LNHDA, SQIVND (reference sequence). The CDR3 DNA reads TGTGCCAGTAGTACTCCCCTTTACTCTGGGGCCAACGTCCTGACTTTC. This gives the protein CASSTPLYSGANVLTF.

This sequence joins TRBV5-1 and TRBJ2-5; possibly TRBD1 or TRBD2 for D (5 bases each). Germline V lookup: CDR1 SGHRS, CDR2 YFSETQ. The germline V and J ends were trimmed by 4 bases and 3 bases, with 16 bases remaining between them. This CDR3 spans 15 amino acids. The CDR3 sequence is CASSHQGPTEETQYF. The CDR3 DNA follows: TGCGCCAGCAGCCACCAGGGACCTACCGAAGAGACCCAGTACTTC.

J is TRBJ1-2 and V is TRBV18; D gene unclear. Per the germline V gene, CDR1 is KGHSH and CDR2 is LQKENI. V gave up 5 bases and J gave up 0 bases, with 16 bases separating them. The CDR3 is made up of 16 amino acids. The CDR3 loop is CASSSTTLEPNYGYTF. CDR3 sequence (DNA): TGTGCCAGCTCATCCACTACTTTGGAGCCTAACTATGGCTACACCTTC. Complete variable domain (other parts from reference TRBV18 and TRBJ1-2): NAGVMQNPRHLVRRRGQEARLRCSPMKGHSHVYWYRQLPEEGLKFMVYLQKENIIDESGMPKERFSAEFPKEGPSILRIQQVVRGDSAAYFCASSSTTLEPNYGYTFGSGTRLTVV.

V gene TRBV7-2 combines with J gene TRBJ1-1; 9 bases are a match to TRBD1. With 3 bases clipped from V and 3 bases from J, the junction kept 2 bases outside the gene matches. From germline, CDR1 is SGHTA and CDR2 FQGNSA. The CDR3 is 14 residues long. This chain's CDR3 is CASSLDRGYTEAFF. CDR3 nucleotides: TGTGCCAGCAGCTTGGACAGGGGTTACACTGAAGCTTTCTTT.

The chain is built from TRBV2 and TRBJ1-1; D gene unclear. V was trimmed by 7 bases and J by 0 bases, leaving 9 bases between them. Per the germline V gene, CDR1 is SNHLY and CDR2 is FYNNEI. This CDR3 is 13 amino acids long. CDR3 DNA: TGTGCCAGCAAGTATGAGGTGAACACTGAAGCTTTCTTT. Translating gives CASKYEVNTEAFF.

The gene calls are TRBV11-2 and TRBJ2-3; possibly TRBD2 for D (5 bases). Trimming pared 7 bases from V and 1 base from J, leaving 15 bases between. Per germline, CDR1 SGHAT and CDR2 FQNNGV. The CDR3 is 15 residues long. The CDR3, as DNA: TGTGCCAGCACCAAAGTAGGCGGGCGCACAGATACGCAGTATTTT. It codes for CASTKVGGRTDTQYF. The entire variable domain, with the rest obtained from reference TRBV11-2 and TRBJ2-3, is as follows: EAGVAQSPRYKIIEKRQSVAFWCNPISGHATLYWYQQILGQGPKLLIQFQNNGVVDDSQLPKDRFSAERLKGVDSTLKIQPAKLEDSAVYLCASTKVGGRTDTQYFGPGTRLTVL.

The rearrangement joins TRBV10-2 to TRBJ2-5; 9 nucleotides agree with TRBD2. Germline CDR1 reads WSHSY; CDR2 reads SAAADI. The V gene end was trimmed by 6 bases and the J gene end by 5 bases; junction bases not matched to a gene: 10. This CDR3 has 15 residues. The CDR3 loop reads CASRSGRGGQETQYF. The CDR3 nucleotides read TGCGCCAGCAGGTCAGGGCGGGGGGGCCAGGAGACCCAGTACTTC.

This clone was seen a few times. This chain uses TRBV4-1 with TRBJ1-2; a weak D match, TRBD1 (5 bases). Trimming stripped 1 base from V and 2 bases from J, with 17 bases between. The CDR3 has 17 residues. CDR1 MGHRA and CDR2 YSYEKL come from the germline V gene. The CDR3 reads CASSQALSGGANYGYTF. The CDR3, as DNA: TGCGCCAGCAGCCAAGCCCTCAGCGGGGGTGCGAACTATGGCTACACCTTC.

The chain combines TRBV6-5 with TRBJ1-5, with 8 nucleotides matching TRBD1. CDR3 length: 15 amino acids. V lost 5 bases to trimming and J lost 2 bases; unmatched junction nucleotides: 5. Germline V gene lookup returns CDR1 MNHEY and CDR2 SVGAGI. CDR3 nucleotides: TGTGCCAGCAGTCGGACAGGGAGGGGCAATCAGCCCCAGCATTTT. Its protein is CASSRTGRGNQPQHF.

The chain couples TRBV9 to TRBJ1-2; no reliable D call. CDR1 and CDR2 (germline): SGDLS, YYNGEE. Trimming took 0 bases from V and 5 from J, leaving 5 bases between them. The CDR3 sequence is 12 residues long. CDR3 region: CASSVVQYGYTF. DNA for the CDR3: TGTGCCAGCAGCGTAGTACAATATGGCTACACCTTC.

The rearrangement joins TRBV29-1 to TRBJ1-1; D perhaps matches TRBD1 (5 bases). V was clipped by 2 bases and J by 5 bases, with 15 bases between them. This CDR3 is 14 amino acids long. The germline gives CDR1 SQVTM, CDR2 ANQGSEA. The DNA of the CDR3 is TGCAGCGTTGAAACAGGACTCTTCATAACTGAAGCTTTCTTT. Translating gives CSVETGLFITEAFF.

In this sample, this clone turned up a few times. This sequence joins TRBV19 and TRBJ1-1; weak D call: TRBD1 (5 bases). Germline loops: CDR1 LNHDA, CDR2 SQIVND (reference sequence). V shed 6 bases and J shed 1 base, with 15 bases lying between them. This CDR3 is 15 amino acids long. The chain's CDR3 is CASRRDFGANTEAFF. The CDR3 DNA reads TGTGCCAGTAGGCGGGACTTCGGAGCGAACACTGAAGCTTTCTTT.